This TCR beta chain appears in the sequencing data of a study of shared clonotypes between healthy human individuals. This CDR3 region has 11 residues. The ends were cut back, 10 bases at V and 8 bases at J, with 12 bases in the middle. The germline gives CDR1 WSHSY, CDR2 SAAADI. Comment on this clone: Its antigen is still unknown.

Study-wide results and limits: Only a few donors were included, so the genetic and exposure-history diversity represented was limited. All-four-donor shared clonotypes had higher generation probabilities than non-shared clonotypes did.

Clones were read by immunoSEQ multiplex PCR, and TCRdb kept only the in-frame ones, dropping some. The sample includes about 2 million clones, approximately 94% of them seen just once. Positively selected for CCR7, the CD45RO-negative cells used as naive CD8 cells excluded terminally differentiated effector memory CD45RA+ cells. V and J are TRBV10-2 and TRBJ2-1, with D unresolved. Sequencing used naive CD8+ T cells sorted from blood. The sequence derives from a man younger than 30 in good health. The chain's CDR3 is CATGPLDEQFF. CDR3 bases: TGCGCCACCGGCCCCCTCGATGAGCAGTTCTTC.